The source of this T cell receptor beta chain is a study of early T cells in non-severe SARS-CoV-2 infection. Across the whole study: The study sequenced bulk RNA from unsorted whole blood, with chains unpaired. General study findings and limits: Comparison of clonotypes with VDJdb favored anti-spike CD8 responses while missing private and CD4 specificities.

This clonotype has a count of ten or more. Its antigen is currently unknown. Researchers attached unique molecular identifiers to individual cDNA molecules. TCRdb recomputed calls from the 5' RACE reads with MiXCR, one row per CDR3 protein. The sample consists of roughly 70,000 distinct CDR3 sequences, roughly 13% of them appearing once. The CDR3 sequence is 13 residues long. Germline CDR1 reads LGHNA; CDR2 reads YNFKEQ. Trimming removed 0 bases at V and 5 bases at J, with 8 bases between. The chain employs TRBV4-2 and TRBJ2-7; D remains ambiguous. The receptor was derived from an adult who was a healthcare worker with PCR-confirmed SARS-CoV-2 infection or an uninfected control (not recorded which). What was sequenced was whole blood. CDR3 bases: TGTGCCAGCAGCCAAGATAGGTGGAACGAGCAGTACTTC. Translating it yields CASSQDRWNEQYF.